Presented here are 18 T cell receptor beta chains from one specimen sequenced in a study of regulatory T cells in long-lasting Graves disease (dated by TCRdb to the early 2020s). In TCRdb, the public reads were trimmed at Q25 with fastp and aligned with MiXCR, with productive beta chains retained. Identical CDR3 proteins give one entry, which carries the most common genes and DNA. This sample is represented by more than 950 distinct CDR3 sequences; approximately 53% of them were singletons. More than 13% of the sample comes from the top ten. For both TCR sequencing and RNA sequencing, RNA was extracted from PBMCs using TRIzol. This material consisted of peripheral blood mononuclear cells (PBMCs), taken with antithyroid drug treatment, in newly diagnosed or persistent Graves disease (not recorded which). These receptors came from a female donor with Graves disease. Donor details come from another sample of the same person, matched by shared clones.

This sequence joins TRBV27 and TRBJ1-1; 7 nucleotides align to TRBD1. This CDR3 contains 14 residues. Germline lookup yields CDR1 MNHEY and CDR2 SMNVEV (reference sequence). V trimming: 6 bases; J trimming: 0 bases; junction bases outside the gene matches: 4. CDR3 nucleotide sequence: TGTGCCAGCAGGCGAAGGGGGCTGAACACTGAAGCTTTCTTT. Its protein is CASRRRGLNTEAFF.

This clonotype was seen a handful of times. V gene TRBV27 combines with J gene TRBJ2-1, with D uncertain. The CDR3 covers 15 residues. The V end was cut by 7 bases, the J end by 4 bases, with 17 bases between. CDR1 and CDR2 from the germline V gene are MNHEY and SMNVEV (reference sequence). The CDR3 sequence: CASTIIRSDYNEQFF. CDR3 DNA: TGTGCCAGCACCATTATCCGGTCGGATTACAATGAGCAGTTCTTC.

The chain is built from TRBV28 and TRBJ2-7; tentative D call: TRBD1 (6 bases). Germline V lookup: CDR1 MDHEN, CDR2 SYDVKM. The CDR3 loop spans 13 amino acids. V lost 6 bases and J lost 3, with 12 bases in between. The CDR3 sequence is CASSLVTGYEQYF. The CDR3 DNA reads TGTGCCAGCAGCTTAGTGACAGGCTACGAGCAGTACTTC. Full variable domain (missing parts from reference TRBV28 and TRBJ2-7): DVKVTQSSRYLVKRTGEKVFLECVQDMDHENMFWYRQDPGLGLRLIYFSYDVKMKEKGDIPEGYSVSREKKERFSLILESASTNQTSMYLCASSLVTGYEQYFGPGTRLTVT.

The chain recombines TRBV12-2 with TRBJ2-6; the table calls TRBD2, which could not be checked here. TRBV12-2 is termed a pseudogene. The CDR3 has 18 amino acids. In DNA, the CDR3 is TGTGCAAGTCGAGCCCCGGGACTCCCACCCCCTGGGGCCAACGTCCTGACTTTC. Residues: CASRAPGLPPPGANVLTF.

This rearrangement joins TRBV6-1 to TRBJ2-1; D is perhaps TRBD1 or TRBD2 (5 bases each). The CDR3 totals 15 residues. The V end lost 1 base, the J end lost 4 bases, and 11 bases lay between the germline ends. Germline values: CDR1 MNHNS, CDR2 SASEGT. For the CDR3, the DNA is TGTGCCAGCAGTGAAGATCCCGGGGCTTACAATGAGCAGTTCTTC. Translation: CASSEDPGAYNEQFF.

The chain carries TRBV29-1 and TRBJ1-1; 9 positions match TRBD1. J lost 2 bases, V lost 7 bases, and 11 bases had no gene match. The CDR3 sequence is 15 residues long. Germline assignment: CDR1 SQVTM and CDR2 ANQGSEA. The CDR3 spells CSASKQGASNTEAFF. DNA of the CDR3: TGCAGCGCCTCTAAACAGGGGGCATCCAACACTGAAGCTTTCTTT.

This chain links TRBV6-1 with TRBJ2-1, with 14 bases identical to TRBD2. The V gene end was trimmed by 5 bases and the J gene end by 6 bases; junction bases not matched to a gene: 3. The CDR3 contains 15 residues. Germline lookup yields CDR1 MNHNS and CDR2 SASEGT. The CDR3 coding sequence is TGTGCCAGCAGTAGGGGGACTAGCGGGAGCAATGAGCAGTTCTTC. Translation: CASSRGTSGSNEQFF.

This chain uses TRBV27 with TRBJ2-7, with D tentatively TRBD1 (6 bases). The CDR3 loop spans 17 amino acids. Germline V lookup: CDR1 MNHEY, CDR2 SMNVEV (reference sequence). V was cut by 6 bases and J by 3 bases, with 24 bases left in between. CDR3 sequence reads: CASSLSPGTIKYYEQYF. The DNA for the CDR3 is TGTGCCAGCAGCCTGTCGCCGGGGACAATAAAATACTACGAGCAGTACTTC.

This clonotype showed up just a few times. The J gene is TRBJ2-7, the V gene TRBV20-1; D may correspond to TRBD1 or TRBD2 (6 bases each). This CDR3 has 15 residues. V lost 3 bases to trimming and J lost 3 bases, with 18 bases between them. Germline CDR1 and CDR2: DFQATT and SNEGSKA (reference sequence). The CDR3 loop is CSASPDEGGYYEQYF. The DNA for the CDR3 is TGCAGTGCTAGCCCCGATGAGGGGGGATACTACGAGCAGTACTTC.

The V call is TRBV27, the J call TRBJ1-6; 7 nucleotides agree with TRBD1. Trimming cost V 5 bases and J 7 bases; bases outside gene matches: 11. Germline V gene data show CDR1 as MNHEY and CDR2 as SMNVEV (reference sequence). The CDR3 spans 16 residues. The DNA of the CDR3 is TGTGCCAGCAGTCCCAAAAGGGACAGAGGGAATTCACCCCTCCACTTT. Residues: CASSPKRDRGNSPLHF.

The CDR3 loop is CATSDLVQEQFF. The DNA of the CDR3 is TGTGCCACCAGTGATTTGGTTCAAGAGCAGTTCTTC. This chain uses TRBV24-1 with TRBJ2-1; D gene unclear. Germline V gives CDR1 KGHDR, CDR2 SFDVKD. This CDR3 has 12 residues. V lost 0 bases, J lost 10 bases, and 6 bases lay in between.

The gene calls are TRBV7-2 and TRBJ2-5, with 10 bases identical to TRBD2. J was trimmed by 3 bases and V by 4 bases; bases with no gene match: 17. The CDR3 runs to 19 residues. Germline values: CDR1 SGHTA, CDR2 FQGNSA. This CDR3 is CASSSYSGSWTSGKETQYF. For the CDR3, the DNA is TGTGCCAGCAGCTCCTATAGCGGCTCCTGGACTAGCGGAAAAGAGACCCAGTACTTC.

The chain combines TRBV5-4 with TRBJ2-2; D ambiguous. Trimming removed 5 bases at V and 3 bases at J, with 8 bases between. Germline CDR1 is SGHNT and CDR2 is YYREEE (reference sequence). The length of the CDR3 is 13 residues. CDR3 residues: CASRLIDTGELFF. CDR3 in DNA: TGTGCCAGCAGGCTGATTGACACCGGGGAGCTGTTTTTT.

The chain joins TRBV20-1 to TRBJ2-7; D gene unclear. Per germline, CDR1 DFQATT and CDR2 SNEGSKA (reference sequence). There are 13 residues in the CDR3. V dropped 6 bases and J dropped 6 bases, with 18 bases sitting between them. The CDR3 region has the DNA TGCAGTGCAGGCCTGGGTTTGCCCAGCGAGCAGTACTTC. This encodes CSAGLGLPSEQYF.

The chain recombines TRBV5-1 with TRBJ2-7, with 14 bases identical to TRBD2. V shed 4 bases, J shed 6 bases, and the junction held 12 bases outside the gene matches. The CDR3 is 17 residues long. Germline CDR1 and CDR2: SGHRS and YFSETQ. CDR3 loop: CASSLGTSGRGASEQYF. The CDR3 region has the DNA TGCGCCAGCAGCCTCGGGACTAGCGGGAGAGGGGCCTCCGAGCAGTACTTC. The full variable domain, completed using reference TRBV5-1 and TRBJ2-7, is KAGVTQTPRYLIKTRGQQVTLSCSPISGHRSVSWYQQTPGQGLQFLFEYFSETQRNKGNFPGRFSGRQFSNSRSEMNVSTLELGDSALYLCASSLGTSGRGASEQYFGPGTRLTVT.

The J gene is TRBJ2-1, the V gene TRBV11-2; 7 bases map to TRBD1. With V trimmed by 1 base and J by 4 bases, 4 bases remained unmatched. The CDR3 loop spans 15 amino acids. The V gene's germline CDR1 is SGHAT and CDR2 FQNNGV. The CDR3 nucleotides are TGTGCCAGCAGCTTAGGACAGGGAGTGTACAATGAGCAGTTCTTC. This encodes CASSLGQGVYNEQFF.

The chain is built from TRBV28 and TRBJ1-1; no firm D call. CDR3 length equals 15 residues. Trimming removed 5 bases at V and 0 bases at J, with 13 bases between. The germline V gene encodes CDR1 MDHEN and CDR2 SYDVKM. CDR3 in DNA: TGTGCCAGCAGTCTCCACAGCGATTTGAACACTGAAGCTTTCTTT. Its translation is CASSLHSDLNTEAFF.

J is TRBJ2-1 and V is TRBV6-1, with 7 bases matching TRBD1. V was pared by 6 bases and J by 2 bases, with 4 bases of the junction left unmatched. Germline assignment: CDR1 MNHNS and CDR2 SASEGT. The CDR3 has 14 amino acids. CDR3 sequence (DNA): TGTGCCAGCAGCCGACAGGGCACCTACAATGAGCAGTTCTTC. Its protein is CASSRQGTYNEQFF.